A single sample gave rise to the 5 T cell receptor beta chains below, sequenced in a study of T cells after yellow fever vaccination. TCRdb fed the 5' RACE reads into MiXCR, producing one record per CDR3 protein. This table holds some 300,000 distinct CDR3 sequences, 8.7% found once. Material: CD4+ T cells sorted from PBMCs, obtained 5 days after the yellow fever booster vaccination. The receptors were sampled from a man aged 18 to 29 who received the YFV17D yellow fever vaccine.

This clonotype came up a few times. The CDR3 sequence: CASSLRPGLAGVTNTQYF. The CDR3 nucleotides are TGTGCCAGCAGCTTACGGCCGGGACTAGCGGGGGTAACAAATACGCAGTATTTT. The chain employs TRBV7-3 and TRBJ2-3; 14 bases map to TRBD2. V was pared by 2 bases and J by 7 bases, with 11 bases of the junction left unmatched. The CDR3 runs 18 residues. Germline V lookup: CDR1 SGHTA, CDR2 FQGTGA.

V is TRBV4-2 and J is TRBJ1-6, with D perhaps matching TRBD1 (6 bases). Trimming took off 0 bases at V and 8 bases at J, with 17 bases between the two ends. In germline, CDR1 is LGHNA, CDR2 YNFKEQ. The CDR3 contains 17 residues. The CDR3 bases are TGTGCCAGCAGCCAAGAACTCTATCAGGGGCGGCATTCACCCCTCCACTTT. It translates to CASSQELYQGRHSPLHF.

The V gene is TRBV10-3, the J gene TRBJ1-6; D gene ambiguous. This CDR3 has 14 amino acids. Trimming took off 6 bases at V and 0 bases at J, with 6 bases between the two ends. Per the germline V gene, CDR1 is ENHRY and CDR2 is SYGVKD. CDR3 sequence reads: CAIRVGSYNSPLHF. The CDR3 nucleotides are TGTGCCATCAGAGTGGGCTCCTATAATTCACCCCTCCACTTT.

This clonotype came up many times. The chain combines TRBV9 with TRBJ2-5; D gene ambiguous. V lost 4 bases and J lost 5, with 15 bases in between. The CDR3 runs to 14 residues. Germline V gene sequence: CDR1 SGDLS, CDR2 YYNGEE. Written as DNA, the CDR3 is TGTGCCAGCAGCTCCTATAGTGGGGTGGAGACCCAGTACTTC. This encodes CASSSYSGVETQYF.

Here the CDR3 reads CARCPPLHF. The CDR3 DNA is TGTGCCCGATGTCCCCCCCTCCACTTT. The V call is TRBV21-1, the J call TRBJ1-6; the D call TRBD1 from the table was never checked on the DNA. TRBV21-1 is listed as a pseudogene. The CDR3 has 9 residues.